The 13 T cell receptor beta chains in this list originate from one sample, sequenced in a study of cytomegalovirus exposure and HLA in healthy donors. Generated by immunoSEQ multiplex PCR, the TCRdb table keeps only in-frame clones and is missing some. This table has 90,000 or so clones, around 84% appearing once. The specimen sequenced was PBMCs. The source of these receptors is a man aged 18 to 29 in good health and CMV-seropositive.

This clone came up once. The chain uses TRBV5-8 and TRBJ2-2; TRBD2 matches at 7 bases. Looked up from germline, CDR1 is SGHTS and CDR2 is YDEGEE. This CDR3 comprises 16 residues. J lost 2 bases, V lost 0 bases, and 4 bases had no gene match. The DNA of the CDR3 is TGTGCCAGCAGCTTGGTCCCAGCGGGAAACACCGGGGAGCTGTTTTTT. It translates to CASSLVPAGNTGELFF.

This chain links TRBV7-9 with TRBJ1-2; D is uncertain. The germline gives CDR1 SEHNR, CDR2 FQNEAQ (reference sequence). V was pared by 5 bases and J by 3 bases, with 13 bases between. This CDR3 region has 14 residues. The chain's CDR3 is CASSPSGGHYGYTF. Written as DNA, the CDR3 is TGTGCCAGCAGCCCGAGCGGAGGCCACTATGGCTACACCTTC.

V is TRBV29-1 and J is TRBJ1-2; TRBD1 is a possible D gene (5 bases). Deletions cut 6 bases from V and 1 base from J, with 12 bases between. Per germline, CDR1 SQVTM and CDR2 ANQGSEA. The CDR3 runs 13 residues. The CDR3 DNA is TGCAGCGTCCAACAGGCCCATAACTATGGCTACACCTTC. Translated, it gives CSVQQAHNYGYTF.

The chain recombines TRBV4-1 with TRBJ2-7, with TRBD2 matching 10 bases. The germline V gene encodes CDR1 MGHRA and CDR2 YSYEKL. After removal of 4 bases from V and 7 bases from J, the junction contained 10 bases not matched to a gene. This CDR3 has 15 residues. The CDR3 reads CASSPYTSGTWEQYF. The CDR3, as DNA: TGCGCCAGCAGCCCCTACACTAGCGGGACTTGGGAGCAGTACTTC.

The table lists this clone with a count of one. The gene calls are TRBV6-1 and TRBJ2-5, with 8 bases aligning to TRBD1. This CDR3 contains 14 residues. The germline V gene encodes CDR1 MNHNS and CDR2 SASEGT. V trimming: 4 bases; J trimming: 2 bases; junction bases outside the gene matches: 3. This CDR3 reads CASSGQGKQETQYF. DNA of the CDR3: TGTGCCAGCAGTGGACAGGGGAAGCAAGAGACCCAGTACTTC.

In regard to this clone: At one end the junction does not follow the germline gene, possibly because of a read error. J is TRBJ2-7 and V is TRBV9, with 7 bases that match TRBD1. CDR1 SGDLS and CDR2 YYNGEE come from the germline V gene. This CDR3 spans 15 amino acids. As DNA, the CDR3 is TGTGCCAGCAGCGTAGCTCGGTTCCCAGGGACAGAACTGTTCTTC. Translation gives CASSVARFPGTELFF.

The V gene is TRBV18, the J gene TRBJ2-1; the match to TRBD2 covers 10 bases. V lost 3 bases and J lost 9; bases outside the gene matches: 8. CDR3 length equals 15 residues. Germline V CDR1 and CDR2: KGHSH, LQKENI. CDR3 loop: CASSPLPSGRTEQFF. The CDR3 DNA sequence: TGTGCCAGCTCACCGTTGCCTAGCGGGAGAACTGAGCAGTTCTTC.

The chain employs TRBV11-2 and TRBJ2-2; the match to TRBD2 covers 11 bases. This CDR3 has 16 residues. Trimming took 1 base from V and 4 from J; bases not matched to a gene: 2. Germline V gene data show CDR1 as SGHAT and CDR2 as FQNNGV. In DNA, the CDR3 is TGTGCCAGCAGCTTAGCAGGACTAGCGGGCACCGGGGAGCTGTTTTTT. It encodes CASSLAGLAGTGELFF.

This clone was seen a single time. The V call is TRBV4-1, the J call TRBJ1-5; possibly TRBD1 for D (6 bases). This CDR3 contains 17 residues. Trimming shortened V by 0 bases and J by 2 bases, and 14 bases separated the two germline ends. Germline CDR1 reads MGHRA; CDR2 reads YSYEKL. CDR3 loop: CASSQEGGLLGNQPQHF. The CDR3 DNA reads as TGCGCCAGCAGCCAAGAGGGGGGGCTCCTTGGCAATCAGCCCCAGCATTTT.

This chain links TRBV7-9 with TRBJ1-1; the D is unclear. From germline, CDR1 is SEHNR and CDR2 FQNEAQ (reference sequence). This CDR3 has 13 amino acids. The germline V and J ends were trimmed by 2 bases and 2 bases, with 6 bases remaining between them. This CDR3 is CASSLRPNTEAFF. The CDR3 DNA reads TGTGCCAGCAGCTTACGTCCCAACACTGAAGCTTTCTTT.

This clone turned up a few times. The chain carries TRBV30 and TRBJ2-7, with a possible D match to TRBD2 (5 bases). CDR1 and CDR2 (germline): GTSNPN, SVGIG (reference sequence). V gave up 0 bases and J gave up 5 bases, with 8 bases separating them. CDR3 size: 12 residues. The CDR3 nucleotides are TGTGCCTGGAGTGTACCGGAGGACGAGCAGTACTTC. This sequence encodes CAWSVPEDEQYF.

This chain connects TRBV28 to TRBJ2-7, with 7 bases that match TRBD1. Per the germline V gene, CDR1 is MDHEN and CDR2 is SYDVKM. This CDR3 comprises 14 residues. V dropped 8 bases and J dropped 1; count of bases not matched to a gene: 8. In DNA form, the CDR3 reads TGTGCCAGCGCCCCCTTGGGACAGTCCTACGAGCAGTACTTC. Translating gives CASAPLGQSYEQYF. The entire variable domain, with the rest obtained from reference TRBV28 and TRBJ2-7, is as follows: DVKVTQSSRYLVKRTGEKVFLECVQDMDHENMFWYRQDPGLGLRLIYFSYDVKMKEKGDIPEGYSVSREKKERFSLILESASTNQTSMYLCASAPLGQSYEQYFGPGTRLTVT.

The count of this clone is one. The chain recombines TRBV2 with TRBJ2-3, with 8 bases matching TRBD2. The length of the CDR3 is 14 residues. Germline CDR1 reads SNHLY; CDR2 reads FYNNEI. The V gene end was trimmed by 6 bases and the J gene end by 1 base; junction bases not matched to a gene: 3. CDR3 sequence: CASRATSGTDTQYF. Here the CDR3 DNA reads TGTGCCAGCAGGGCGACTAGCGGCACAGATACGCAGTATTTT.